The clone carrying this T cell receptor beta chain has only a few counts. Antigen unknown. The source of the sample is a study of post-analysis software for immune sequencing data. Broader study findings: Pronounced co-clustering by F measure was evident among identically batched samples. Patients had higher frequencies than controls of four to six TRBV segments, including TRBV5-6, TRBV5-1 and TRBV20-1. Compared with controls, patients showed significantly lower normalized Chao1 diversity.

V lost 2 bases and J 9 bases, leaving 12 bases between the germline ends. Germline loops: CDR1 MNHEY, CDR2 SMNVEV (reference sequence). This CDR3 comprises 13 residues. Researchers reported that TCR beta cDNA libraries carried unique molecular identifiers. TCRdb itself ran the PCR reads through MiXCR, one entry per CDR3 protein. The table records around 400,000 distinct CDR3 sequences, roughly 40% of them present only once. The material sequenced was blood. V usage is TRBV27 and J usage is TRBJ2-3; TRBD1 or TRBD2 may be the D gene (5 bases each). The receptor was derived from a girl aged 2 to 10 with multiple sclerosis. CDR3 protein: CASSLGGERTQYF. The CDR3 DNA reads as TGTGCCAGCAGTTTAGGGGGAGAGAGGACGCAGTATTTT.